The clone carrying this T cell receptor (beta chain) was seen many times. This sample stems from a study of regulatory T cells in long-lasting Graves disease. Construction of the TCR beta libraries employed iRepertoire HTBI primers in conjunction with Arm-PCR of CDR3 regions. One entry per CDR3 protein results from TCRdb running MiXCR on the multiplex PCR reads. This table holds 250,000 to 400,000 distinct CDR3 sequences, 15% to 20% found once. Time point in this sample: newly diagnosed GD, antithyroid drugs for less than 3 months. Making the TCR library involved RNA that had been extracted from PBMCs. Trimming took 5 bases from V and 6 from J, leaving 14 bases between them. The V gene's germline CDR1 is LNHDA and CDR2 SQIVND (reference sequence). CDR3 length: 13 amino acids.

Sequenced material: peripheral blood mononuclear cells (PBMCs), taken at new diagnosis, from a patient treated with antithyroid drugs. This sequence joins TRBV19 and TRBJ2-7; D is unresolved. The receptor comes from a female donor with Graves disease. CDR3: CASSPAVVGEQYF. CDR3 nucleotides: TGTGCCAGTAGTCCTGCCGTTGTGGGCGAGCAGTACTTC.